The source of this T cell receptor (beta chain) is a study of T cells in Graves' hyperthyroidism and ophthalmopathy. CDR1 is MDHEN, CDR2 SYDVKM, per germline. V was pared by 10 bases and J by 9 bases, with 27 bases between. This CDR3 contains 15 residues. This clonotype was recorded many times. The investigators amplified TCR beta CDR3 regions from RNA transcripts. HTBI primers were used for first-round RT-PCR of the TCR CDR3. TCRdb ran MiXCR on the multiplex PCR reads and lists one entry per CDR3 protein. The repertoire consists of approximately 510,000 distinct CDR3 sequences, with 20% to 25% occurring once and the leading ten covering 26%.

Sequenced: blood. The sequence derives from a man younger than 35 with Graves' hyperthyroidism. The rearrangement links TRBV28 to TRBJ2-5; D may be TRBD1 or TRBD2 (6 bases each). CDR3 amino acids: CATGGGDRQMRAQYF. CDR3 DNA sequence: TGTGCCACCGGAGGGGGAGACAGGCAGATGAGAGCCCAGTACTTC.